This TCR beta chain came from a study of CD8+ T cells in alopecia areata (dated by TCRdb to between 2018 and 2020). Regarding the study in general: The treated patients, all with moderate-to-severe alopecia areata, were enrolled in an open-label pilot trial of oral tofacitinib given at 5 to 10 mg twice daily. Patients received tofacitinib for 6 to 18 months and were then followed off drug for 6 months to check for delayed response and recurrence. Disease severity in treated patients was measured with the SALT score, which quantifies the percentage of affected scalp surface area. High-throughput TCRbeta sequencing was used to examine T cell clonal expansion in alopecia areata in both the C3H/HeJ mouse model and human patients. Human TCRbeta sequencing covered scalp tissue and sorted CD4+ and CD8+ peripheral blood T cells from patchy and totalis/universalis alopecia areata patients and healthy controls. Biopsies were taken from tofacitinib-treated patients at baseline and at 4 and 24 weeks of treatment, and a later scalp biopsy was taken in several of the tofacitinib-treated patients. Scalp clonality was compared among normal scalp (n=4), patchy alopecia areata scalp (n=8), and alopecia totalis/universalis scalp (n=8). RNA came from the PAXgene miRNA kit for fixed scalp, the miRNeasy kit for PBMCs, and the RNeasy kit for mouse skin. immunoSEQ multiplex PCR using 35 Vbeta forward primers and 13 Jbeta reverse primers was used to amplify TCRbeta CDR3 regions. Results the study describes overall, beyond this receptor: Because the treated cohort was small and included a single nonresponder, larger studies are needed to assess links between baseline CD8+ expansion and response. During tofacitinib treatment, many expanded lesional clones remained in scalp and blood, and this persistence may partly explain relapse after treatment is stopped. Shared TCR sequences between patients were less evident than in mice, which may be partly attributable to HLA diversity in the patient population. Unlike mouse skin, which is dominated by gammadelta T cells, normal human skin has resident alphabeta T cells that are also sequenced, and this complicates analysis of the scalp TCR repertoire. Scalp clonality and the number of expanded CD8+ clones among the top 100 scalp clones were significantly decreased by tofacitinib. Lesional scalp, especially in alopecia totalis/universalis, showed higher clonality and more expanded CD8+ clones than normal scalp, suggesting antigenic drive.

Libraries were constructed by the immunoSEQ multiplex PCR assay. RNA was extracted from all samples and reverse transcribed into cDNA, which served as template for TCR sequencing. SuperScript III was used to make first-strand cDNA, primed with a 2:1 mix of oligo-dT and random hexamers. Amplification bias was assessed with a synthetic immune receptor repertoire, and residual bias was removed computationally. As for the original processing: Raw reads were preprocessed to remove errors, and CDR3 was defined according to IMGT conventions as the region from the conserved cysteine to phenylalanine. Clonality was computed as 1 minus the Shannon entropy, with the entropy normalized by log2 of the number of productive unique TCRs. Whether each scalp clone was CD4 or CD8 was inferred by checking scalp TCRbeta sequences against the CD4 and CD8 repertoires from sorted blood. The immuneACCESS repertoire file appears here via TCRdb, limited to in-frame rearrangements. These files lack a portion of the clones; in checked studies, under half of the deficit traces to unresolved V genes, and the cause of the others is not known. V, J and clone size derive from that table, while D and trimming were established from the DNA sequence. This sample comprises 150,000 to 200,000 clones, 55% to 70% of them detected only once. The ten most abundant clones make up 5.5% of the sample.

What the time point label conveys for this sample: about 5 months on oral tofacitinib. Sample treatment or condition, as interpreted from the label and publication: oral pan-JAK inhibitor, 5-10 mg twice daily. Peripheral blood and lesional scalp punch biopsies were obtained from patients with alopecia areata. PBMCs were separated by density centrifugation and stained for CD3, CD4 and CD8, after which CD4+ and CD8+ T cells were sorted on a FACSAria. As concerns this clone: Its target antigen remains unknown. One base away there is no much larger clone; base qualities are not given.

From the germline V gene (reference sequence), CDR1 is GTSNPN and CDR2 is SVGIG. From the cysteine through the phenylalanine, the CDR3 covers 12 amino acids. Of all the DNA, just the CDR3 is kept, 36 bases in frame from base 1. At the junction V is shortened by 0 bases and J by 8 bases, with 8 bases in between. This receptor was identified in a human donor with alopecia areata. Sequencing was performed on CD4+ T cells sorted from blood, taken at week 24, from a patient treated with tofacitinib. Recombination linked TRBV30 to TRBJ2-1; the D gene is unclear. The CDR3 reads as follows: CAWSVPGDEQFF. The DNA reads TGTGCCTGGAGTGTACCGGGCGATGAGCAGTTCTTC.